These 24 T cell receptor beta chains share one sample of origin, sequenced in a study of T cells in Graves' hyperthyroidism and ophthalmopathy. Authors of the study amplified TCR beta CDR3 regions from RNA transcripts. First-round RT-PCR of the TCR CDR3 relied on the HTBI primer set. TCRdb independently ran MiXCR on the multiplex PCR reads; one entry per CDR3 protein. The sample has a few hundred thousand distinct CDR3 sequences; around a fifth are singletons. Sequencing was performed on blood. These receptors originate from a woman between 65 and 79 years old with Graves' ophthalmopathy.

At least ten counts were recorded for this clonotype. This chain links TRBV12-3 or TRBV12-4 with TRBJ2-7; no firm D call. Trimming left V 5 bases short and J 3 bases short, with 14 bases between. CDR3 length equals 14 residues. The CDR3 spells CASSHDSLGYEQYF. The CDR3 region has the DNA TGTGCCAGCAGTCATGACTCGTTGGGCTACGAGCAGTACTTC.

In this sample, this clonotype turned up a few times. The chain links TRBV7-2 to TRBJ2-7, with D unclear. The V end lost 7 bases, the J end lost 3 bases, and 16 bases lay between the germline ends. In germline, CDR1 is SGHTA, CDR2 FQGNSA. The CDR3 totals 14 residues. The CDR3 nucleotides are TGTGCCAGCAACATCGGATCCGGCGGCTACGAGCAGTACTTC. Residues: CASNIGSGGYEQYF.

V and J are TRBV5-5 and TRBJ1-4; D perhaps matches TRBD1 (5 bases). V lost 3 bases and J 5 bases, leaving 14 bases between the germline ends. Per the germline V gene, CDR1 is SGHKS and CDR2 is YYEKEE (reference sequence). CDR3 length equals 15 residues. The CDR3 nucleotides are TGTGCCAGCAGCTCCTCAGGGCAGTCCAATGAAAAACTGTTTTTT. Its protein product is CASSSSGQSNEKLFF. The full variable domain, completed using reference TRBV5-5 and TRBJ1-4, is DAGVTQSPTHLIKTRGQQVTLRCSPISGHKSVSWYQQVLGQGPQFIFQYYEKEERGRGNFPDRFSARQFPNYSSELNVNALLLGDSALYLCASSSSGQSNEKLFFGSGTQLSVL.

This clonotype was counted many times. This chain connects TRBV28 to TRBJ1-2, with D maybe TRBD1 (6 bases). Germline V gene lookup returns CDR1 MDHEN and CDR2 SYDVKM. This CDR3 has 13 amino acids. V shed 6 bases and J shed 2 bases, with 10 bases lying between them. The CDR3 here is CASSQTGNYGYTF. In nucleotides, the CDR3 is TGTGCCAGCAGCCAGACAGGAAACTATGGCTACACCTTC.

The V gene is TRBV6-1, the J gene TRBJ2-1; the D is unclear. V lost 6 bases, J lost 7 bases, and 13 bases lay in between. The CDR3 loop spans 13 amino acids. Germline V lookup: CDR1 MNHNS, CDR2 SASEGT. The DNA for the CDR3 is TGTGCCAGCAGCACCAACGTGAGAAATGAGCAGTTCTTC. Translating gives CASSTNVRNEQFF.

A remark on this clonotype: A read error may be the cause here, since a much bigger clone is one base away. Written as DNA, the CDR3 is TGTGCCAGCAGTTTCAGGGTTCGACCGCAGGTTGGAGCTTTCTTT. Protein: CASSFRVRPQVGAFF. The rearrangement joins TRBV28 to TRBJ1-1, with a possible D match to TRBD1 (5 bases). CDR3 size: 15 residues. CDR1 is MDHEN, CDR2 SYDVKM, per germline. Trimming removed 3 bases from V and 10 bases from J, with 21 bases in between.

This chain joins TRBV6-5 and TRBJ1-1; D remains ambiguous. The CDR3 has 16 residues. V lost 0 bases and J lost 0, with 11 bases in between. In germline, CDR1 is MNHEY, CDR2 SVGAGI. The CDR3 spells CASSYSIHPLNTEAFF. The CDR3 DNA is TGTGCCAGCAGTTACTCGATTCATCCGTTGAACACTGAAGCTTTCTTT.

This clonotype was seen repeatedly, ten times or more. V gene TRBV28 combines with J gene TRBJ2-2; 9 bases are a match to TRBD1. V lost 5 bases and J lost 0; bases outside the gene matches: 1. This CDR3 spans 15 amino acids. Germline V gene sequence: CDR1 MDHEN, CDR2 SYDVKM. The CDR3 sequence: CASSRQGANTGELFF. The CDR3 nucleotides are TGTGCCAGCAGTCGACAGGGGGCGAACACCGGGGAGCTGTTTTTT.

There are a few counts of this clonotype. This chain connects TRBV5-1 to TRBJ2-7, with D tentatively TRBD1 or TRBD2 (5 bases each). Trimming pared 0 bases from V and 1 base from J, leaving 11 bases between. The CDR3 totals 15 residues. Looked up from germline, CDR1 is SGHRS and CDR2 is YFSETQ. The CDR3 protein is CASSLGGTESYEQYF. The DNA of the CDR3 is TGCGCCAGCAGCTTGGGGGGGACGGAATCCTACGAGCAGTACTTC.

This clonotype has more than one count but fewer than ten. CDR3: CASSLTGGLTGELFF. CDR3 DNA sequence: TGCGCCAGCAGTCTGACAGGGGGCCTAACCGGGGAGCTGTTTTTT. The chain carries TRBV10-1 and TRBJ2-2, with TRBD1 matching 10 bases. Per germline, CDR1 WNHNN and CDR2 SYGVQD (reference sequence). V shed 5 bases, J shed 5 bases, and the junction held 5 bases outside the gene matches. CDR3 length: 15 amino acids.

This clonotype was picked up a small number of times. This chain uses TRBV5-4 with TRBJ2-3; D may be TRBD2 (5 bases). Trimming stripped 2 bases from V and 4 bases from J, with 8 bases between. Germline V gene sequence: CDR1 SGHNT, CDR2 YYREEE (reference sequence). This CDR3 is built from 13 residues. The CDR3 is CASSFKGADTQYF. DNA of the CDR3: TGTGCCAGCAGCTTTAAGGGAGCAGATACGCAGTATTTT.

This clonotype was counted ten times or more. This chain uses TRBV12-3 or TRBV12-4 with TRBJ2-7, with 14 bases aligning to TRBD2. V trimming: 3 bases; J trimming: 6 bases; junction bases outside the gene matches: 1. The CDR3 runs 14 residues. The CDR3 is CASSLTSGRVEQYF. The CDR3 DNA follows: TGTGCCAGCAGTTTGACTAGCGGGAGGGTCGAGCAGTACTTC.

The chain employs TRBV27 and TRBJ2-1; 15 bases align to TRBD2. The CDR3 totals 17 residues. With 6 bases clipped from V and 2 bases from J, the junction kept 5 bases outside the gene matches. Germline loops: CDR1 MNHEY, CDR2 SMNVEV (reference sequence). This chain's CDR3 is CASRSGLAGGPYNEQFF. The DNA for the CDR3 is TGTGCCAGCAGATCGGGACTAGCGGGAGGCCCCTACAATGAGCAGTTCTTC.

The sample holds a few counts of this clonotype. The J gene is TRBJ1-1, the V gene TRBV10-3; the D gene is possibly TRBD1 (5 bases). Germline V gene sequence: CDR1 ENHRY, CDR2 SYGVKD. The CDR3 covers 13 residues. V was cut by 4 bases and J by 2 bases, with 8 bases left in between. This chain's CDR3 is CAISGTRNTEAFF. The CDR3 nucleotides are TGTGCCATCAGTGGGACAAGAAACACTGAAGCTTTCTTT.

The chain uses TRBV28 and TRBJ1-4, with 9 bases that match TRBD1. From germline, CDR1 is MDHEN and CDR2 SYDVKM. V lost 6 bases, J lost 4 bases, and 6 bases stayed unmatched. This CDR3 comprises 15 residues. The CDR3 is CASSLGDRDNEKLFF. DNA for the CDR3: TGTGCCAGCAGCCTTGGGGACAGGGATAATGAAAAACTGTTTTTT.

The genes are TRBV5-1 and TRBJ2-3, with 10 nucleotides matching TRBD2. Germline V lookup: CDR1 SGHRS, CDR2 YFSETQ. Trimming cost V 1 base and J 5 bases; bases outside gene matches: 7. The CDR3 is made up of 16 amino acids. The CDR3 sequence: CASSLSGPSGGDTQYF. The DNA for the CDR3 is TGCGCCAGCAGCTTGTCCGGGCCTAGCGGGGGAGATACGCAGTATTTT.

This clonotype was detected a few times. The chain is built from TRBV20-1 and TRBJ2-7; 12 bases are shared with TRBD2. Germline V gene lookup returns CDR1 DFQATT and CDR2 SNEGSKA (reference sequence). The CDR3 length is 14 residues. Losses at the gene ends were 2 bases for V and 4 bases for J; bases not matched to a gene: 3. The CDR3, as DNA: TGCAGTGCTAGACGACTAGCGGGAGATTACGAGCAGTACTTC. Its protein product is CSARRLAGDYEQYF.

This clonotype was counted a few times. The chain combines TRBV20-1 with TRBJ2-4; TRBD2 is a possible D gene (5 bases). CDR1 is DFQATT and CDR2 is SNEGSKA in the germline V gene (reference sequence). The V gene lost 7 bases and the J gene lost 6 bases, with 10 bases spanning the gap. The CDR3 spans 11 residues. DNA for the CDR3: TGCAGTGTCGGAGGCCCAAACATTCAGTACTTC. This sequence encodes CSVGGPNIQYF.

V and J are TRBV6-1 and TRBJ1-1; no definite D call. This CDR3 contains 14 residues. The germline V and J ends were trimmed by 5 bases and 4 bases, with 14 bases remaining between them. Germline V lookup: CDR1 MNHNS, CDR2 SASEGT. The chain's CDR3 is CASSYGVATTEAFF. The DNA for the CDR3 is TGTGCCAGCAGTTACGGGGTGGCGACCACTGAAGCTTTCTTT.

This clonotype was seen a few times. This chain joins TRBV27 and TRBJ1-1; D is uncertain. The CDR3 spans 13 residues. Germline V CDR1 and CDR2: MNHEY, SMNVEV (reference sequence). Deletions cut 4 bases from V and 1 base from J, with 7 bases between. The CDR3 nucleotides read TGTGCCAGCAGTTCATACAAGAACACTGAAGCTTTCTTT. Translated, it gives CASSSYKNTEAFF.

This clonotype was seen a few times. The rearrangement links TRBV20-1 to TRBJ1-2, with 7 bases identical to TRBD1. V dropped 2 bases and J dropped 2; count of bases not matched to a gene: 8. The CDR3 sequence is 15 residues long. The germline gives CDR1 DFQATT, CDR2 SNEGSKA (reference sequence). The CDR3 spells CSARLQGGGNYGYTF. As DNA, the CDR3 is TGCAGTGCTAGATTGCAGGGGGGAGGGAACTATGGCTACACCTTC.

V and J are TRBV27 and TRBJ2-3; 8 bases match TRBD2. CDR1 and CDR2 (germline): MNHEY, SMNVEV (reference sequence). The CDR3 has 16 amino acids. J was trimmed by 3 bases and V by 1 base; bases with no gene match: 6. The CDR3 DNA reads as TGTGCCAGCAGTTTATGGGTCGGGAGGGGGACAGATACGCAGTATTTT. Translated, it gives CASSLWVGRGTDTQYF.

This clonotype was seen more than once but under ten times. The chain is built from TRBV19 and TRBJ1-5; D remains ambiguous. Germline assignment: CDR1 LNHDA and CDR2 SQIVND (reference sequence). V was trimmed by 6 bases and J by 4 bases, leaving 13 bases between them. This CDR3 is 14 amino acids long. The CDR3 sequence is CASSDTSVNQPQHF. The DNA for the CDR3 is TGTGCCAGTAGCGACACTTCGGTGAATCAGCCCCAGCATTTT.

This clonotype appeared many times. The chain recombines TRBV7-3 with TRBJ1-1, with 9 bases identical to TRBD1. Looked up from germline, CDR1 is SGHTA and CDR2 is FQGTGA. The CDR3 is 14 residues long. The junction had 3 bases not matched to a gene; V was cut back by 5 bases and J by 2 bases. CDR3 sequence: CASSVTGGNTEAFF. CDR3 DNA: TGTGCCAGCAGCGTCACAGGGGGCAACACTGAAGCTTTCTTT.